This entry concerns a single TCR beta chain. Its matching antigen is unknown. Each donor had at least one pre-ART and at least two post-ART PBMC samples. Treated in the United States were all of the participants with HIV. The CDR3 extends over 15 amino acids. CDR1 is LNHDA, CDR2 SQIVND, per germline (reference sequence). V was clipped by 7 bases and J by 0 bases, with 12 bases between them. The authors ran the immunoSEQ assay, v3.0, at survey level. For each individual sample, sequencing targeted roughly 40,000-50,000 T-cell genomes. Profiling relied on immunoSEQ multiplex PCR, and the TCRdb table lists in-frame clones only, not all of them. The data show about 18,000 clones, with about four fifths seen just once and roughly 18% held by the top ten. This sample was included in a study of long-term antiretroviral therapy in people with HIV. The study, taken as a whole, reports: Clonotypes expanded prior to ART showed repertoire dominance at all sampled time points.

Here the sequenced sample was unsorted PBMCs, taken 0.6 years after starting antiretroviral therapy. The V and J genes are TRBV19 and TRBJ2-2, with D possibly TRBD1 on 5 matching bases. This receptor was taken from a woman under 30 with HIV. The CDR3 nucleotides read TGTGCCAGTACCACCGACAGAGCGAACACCGGGGAGCTGTTTTTT. Its translation is CASTTDRANTGELFF.